Below, 29 T cell receptor beta chains from the same sample are listed, as sequenced in a study of blood T cells in healthy people across ages. PCR was performed a second time for 7 to 11 cycles using a sample-barcoded 5' primer and a J-beta primer mix. TCRdb redid the calling of the 5' RACE reads with MiXCR, one entry per CDR3 protein. The profile covers over a million distinct CDR3 sequences, with around 55% appearing a single time and over 5% taken by the ten largest. Input material: blood. These receptors were taken from a man younger than 35 in good health.

The chain employs TRBV12-3 or TRBV12-4 and TRBJ1-3; D is possibly TRBD1 (5 bases). The V and J ends lost 6 bases and 8 bases respectively, with 23 bases between them. The CDR3 runs to 16 residues. CDR3 protein: CASRLNRGLGVDTIYF. In nucleotides, the CDR3 is TGTGCCAGCAGGTTGAACCGGGGCCTTGGCGTGGACACCATATATTTT.

There are a few counts of this clonotype. The rearrangement links TRBV18 to TRBJ2-5; TRBD1 aligns across 8 bases. This CDR3 region has 16 residues. Germline CDR1 reads KGHSH; CDR2 reads LQKENI. Trimming at V came to 3 bases and at J to 0 bases, leaving 6 bases not matched to a gene. CDR3 region: CASSPQDREYQETQYF. In nucleotides, the CDR3 is TGTGCCAGCTCACCTCAGGACAGGGAGTACCAAGAGACCCAGTACTTC. Together with reference TRBV18 and TRBJ2-5, the CDR3 gives the full variable domain: NAGVMQNPRHLVRRRGQEARLRCSPMKGHSHVYWYRQLPEEGLKFMVYLQKENIIDESGMPKERFSAEFPKEGPSILRIQQVVRGDSAAYFCASSPQDREYQETQYFGPGTRLLVL.

The chain carries TRBV4-1 and TRBJ2-7; D remains unclear. This CDR3 has 14 residues. Trimming pared 3 bases from V and 4 bases from J, leaving 13 bases between. Germline V gene data show CDR1 as MGHRA and CDR2 as YSYEKL. The CDR3 reads CASSQQDETYEQYF. The CDR3 nucleotides read TGCGCCAGCAGCCAGCAGGACGAGACATACGAGCAGTACTTC.

V gene TRBV4-1 combines with J gene TRBJ2-3; 9 positions match TRBD2. The V gene's germline CDR1 is MGHRA and CDR2 YSYEKL. Losses at the gene ends were 5 bases for V and 0 bases for J; bases not matched to a gene: 12. The CDR3 spans 18 residues. The CDR3 nucleotides are TGCGCCAGCAGCTATCTAGCGGGAAGCCGTTCTAGCACAGATACGCAGTATTTT. As protein: CASSYLAGSRSSTDTQYF.

The chain combines TRBV7-8 with TRBJ2-7; D is unclear. The DNA end is a closer match to TRBJ2-5, so the J assignment may be wrong. Germline V gene lookup returns CDR1 SGHVS and CDR2 FQNEAQ. The CDR3 loop spans 16 amino acids. CDR3 DNA: TGTGCCAGCAGCTCTCCCTTCCTACCCTTGCAAGAGACCCAGTACTTC. It codes for CASSSPFLPLQETQYF.

V gene TRBV10-3 combines with J gene TRBJ2-6; tentative D call: TRBD2 (6 bases). The CDR3 has 18 amino acids. Germline loops: CDR1 ENHRY, CDR2 SYGVKD. V lost 4 bases and J 0 bases, leaving 16 bases between the germline ends. For the CDR3, the DNA is TGTGCCATCAGTGTAAGCCGGGACTTTAGCTCTGGGGCCAACGTCCTGACTTTC. This gives the protein CAISVSRDFSSGANVLTF.

The chain has TRBV5-1 and TRBJ2-7; TRBD1 matches 8 bases. The CDR3 has 15 residues. Unmatched junction bases numbered 16, after V lost 6 bases and J lost 8 bases. Germline values: CDR1 SGHRS, CDR2 YFSETQ. CDR3 in DNA: TGCGCCAGCACCATCTACCCGGGACAGGCCCAACAGCAGTACTTC. Encoded protein: CASTIYPGQAQQQYF.

The chain combines TRBV6-5 with TRBJ2-4; no clear D. The CDR3 covers 19 residues. CDR1 and CDR2 (germline): MNHEY, SVGAGI. Trimming pared 0 bases from V and 0 bases from J, leaving 18 bases between. The CDR3 DNA reads TGTGCCAGCAGTTACTCTATTTCCTCTGGCATCTTAGCCAAAAACATTCAGTACTTC. Translated, it gives CASSYSISSGILAKNIQYF.

This clonotype was seen more than once but under ten times. The germline gene is not matched at one end of the junction; a read error may be the cause. This rearrangement joins TRBV27 to TRBJ2-5; no clear D. CDR1 is MNHEY and CDR2 is SMNVEV in the germline V gene (reference sequence). This CDR3 contains 11 residues. CDR3 amino acids: CASRFRETQYF. DNA of the CDR3: TGCGCCAGCCGGTTTCGGGAGACCCAGTACTTC.

The chain combines TRBV4-3 with TRBJ2-1; 8 bases align to TRBD2. This CDR3 has 22 amino acids. The ends lost 0 bases at V and 4 bases at J; junction bases unmatched: 23. Germline lookup yields CDR1 LGHNA and CDR2 YSLEER. CDR3 sequence (DNA): TGCGCCAGCAGCCAAGATTGGGCCCCGGGGGGGACCGGCAGCGGGACTTACAATGAGCAGTTCTTC. This gives the protein CASSQDWAPGGTGSGTYNEQFF.

This clonotype came up once. The CDR3 DNA reads TGTGCCAGCAGCTTGCTAGGCGGGACAGCAAAAGAGACCCAGTACTTC. This translates into CASSLLGGTAKETQYF. V and J are TRBV7-2 and TRBJ2-7; TRBD1 is a possible D gene (7 bases). The DNA matches TRBJ2-5 better at its end, which makes the J call doubtful. CDR1 and CDR2 from the germline V gene are SGHTA and FQGNSA. The CDR3 contains 16 residues.

V usage is TRBV28 and J usage is TRBJ2-2; D gene uncertain. The CDR3 extends over 13 amino acids. V was trimmed by 8 bases and J by 5 bases, leaving 12 bases between them. Germline-derived CDR1 and CDR2 are MDHEN and SYDVKM. CDR3 sequence: CASQHEATGELFF. The CDR3 DNA sequence: TGTGCCAGCCAACACGAAGCGACCGGGGAGCTGTTTTTT.

This clonotype has a single count. The J gene is TRBJ2-4, the V gene TRBV20-1, with 8 bases aligning to TRBD2. Trimming removed 3 bases from V and 8 bases from J; junction bases left unmatched: 12. The CDR3 covers 15 residues. Germline values: CDR1 DFQATT, CDR2 SNEGSKA (reference sequence). The CDR3 sequence: CSASRGAGALDIQYF. CDR3 bases: TGCAGTGCTAGTCGTGGAGCGGGAGCGTTGGACATTCAGTACTTC.

The chain carries TRBV4-3 and TRBJ2-5; 7 bases map to TRBD1. Looked up from germline, CDR1 is LGHNA and CDR2 is YSLEER. With V trimmed by 2 bases and J by 11 bases, 14 bases remained unmatched. The CDR3 extends over 15 amino acids. CDR3 coding DNA: TGCGCCAGCAGCCAAATCGGACAGGCCCTGGGGGAGCAGTACTTC. This gives the protein CASSQIGQALGEQYF.

This clonotype was detected only once. The chain carries TRBV20-1 and TRBJ2-1, with 12 bases aligning to TRBD2. J was trimmed by 4 bases and V by 0 bases; bases with no gene match: 4. The CDR3 contains 16 residues. Germline CDR1 DFQATT, CDR2 SNEGSKA (reference sequence). CDR3 in amino acids: CSARETSGGYYNEQFF. The CDR3 nucleotides read TGCAGTGCTAGAGAGACTAGCGGGGGCTATTACAATGAGCAGTTCTTC.

The chain uses TRBV11-2 and TRBJ2-3; D call uncertain. Looked up from germline, CDR1 is SGHAT and CDR2 is FQNNGV. The length of the CDR3 is 14 residues. Trimming cost V 3 bases and J 2 bases, with 9 bases left between them. Here the CDR3 DNA reads TGTGCCAGCAGCTTCCGGCTGCCCACAGATACGCAGTATTTT. Protein: CASSFRLPTDTQYF.

This rearrangement joins TRBV10-3 to TRBJ2-5; 9 nucleotides align to TRBD1. There are 16 residues in the CDR3. V lost 0 bases and J lost 2; bases outside the gene matches: 4. Germline CDR1 ENHRY, CDR2 SYGVKD. The CDR3 sequence is CAISESGQGPQETQYF. The DNA for the CDR3 is TGTGCCATCAGTGAGTCCGGACAGGGGCCTCAAGAGACCCAGTACTTC.

This clonotype was recorded a few times. V gene TRBV11-2 combines with J gene TRBJ2-3, with 12 bases lining up with TRBD2. This CDR3 is built from 16 residues. Germline lookup yields CDR1 SGHAT and CDR2 FQNNGV. Trimming removed 5 bases from V and 3 bases from J; junction bases left unmatched: 6. The CDR3 coding sequence is TGTGCCAGCAGCGCCGGGACTAGCGGGTTTACAGATACGCAGTATTTT. It codes for CASSAGTSGFTDTQYF. The complete variable domain, with remaining parts taken from reference TRBV11-2 and TRBJ2-3, reads EAGVAQSPRYKIIEKRQSVAFWCNPISGHATLYWYQQILGQGPKLLIQFQNNGVVDDSQLPKDRFSAERLKGVDSTLKIQPAKLEDSAVYLCASSAGTSGFTDTQYFGPGTRLTVL.

This clonotype has a count of ten or more. The chain links TRBV4-3 to TRBJ2-5; unclear D gene. Trimming cost V 8 bases and J 1 base, with 17 bases left between them. The germline V gene has CDR1 LGHNA and CDR2 YSLEER. This CDR3 is 15 amino acids long. In nucleotides, the CDR3 is TGCGCCAGCCAAGATTGGGCAAGCCCCCAAGAGACCCAGTACTTC. Translated: CASQDWASPQETQYF.

The gene calls are TRBV6-6 and TRBJ1-5; D ambiguous. The V end lost 4 bases, the J end lost 10 bases, and 8 bases lay between the germline ends. This CDR3 comprises 11 residues. The germline V gene has CDR1 MNHNY and CDR2 SVGAGI (reference sequence). CDR3 DNA sequence: TGTGCCAGCAGTTCTACGGTACCCCAGCATTTT. Translating gives CASSSTVPQHF.

The chain links TRBV27 to TRBJ2-2; D possibly corresponds to TRBD1 (6 bases). V lost 5 bases and J lost 2, with 15 bases in between. The CDR3 loop spans 16 amino acids. Looked up from germline, CDR1 is MNHEY and CDR2 is SMNVEV (reference sequence). The CDR3 DNA sequence: TGTGCCAGCAGTAACACCGGGACATCAAACACCGGGGAGCTGTTTTTT. This sequence encodes CASSNTGTSNTGELFF.

This clonotype was recorded only once. The rearrangement joins TRBV10-3 to TRBJ2-5, with TRBD2 matching over 7 bases. TRBJ2-7 explains the end of the DNA better; the J call may be wrong. Germline CDR1 reads ENHRY; CDR2 reads SYGVKD. This CDR3 spans 17 amino acids. The CDR3 protein is CAISDVAPGTKRNEQYF. CDR3 bases: TGTGCCATCAGTGACGTTGCCCCCGGGACTAAAAGGAACGAGCAGTACTTC.

This clonotype has more than one count but fewer than ten. This sequence joins TRBV27 and TRBJ1-6; D is uncertain. The CDR3 loop spans 15 amino acids. Germline values: CDR1 MNHEY, CDR2 SMNVEV (reference sequence). The V gene lost 9 bases and the J gene lost 5 bases, with 17 bases spanning the gap. CDR3 sequence reads: CASKKVPEDNSPLHF. CDR3 sequence (DNA): TGTGCCAGTAAAAAAGTACCGGAGGATAATTCACCCCTCCACTTT.

This clonotype was counted only a few times. J is TRBJ2-7 and V is TRBV30; TRBD1 matches at 8 bases. The V gene's germline CDR1 is GTSNPN and CDR2 SVGIG (reference sequence). V trimming: 4 bases; J trimming: 2 bases; junction bases outside the gene matches: 10. The CDR3 has 15 amino acids. CDR3 coding DNA: TGTGCCTGGACACTCCCGGGACAGGCCCCCTACGAGCAGTACTTC. Its protein is CAWTLPGQAPYEQYF.

V and J are TRBV12-3 or TRBV12-4 and TRBJ2-5; D uncertain. The CDR3 runs to 14 residues. V lost 2 bases and J lost 1, with 8 bases in between. The CDR3 protein is CASSLTRGQETQYF. The DNA for the CDR3 is TGTGCCAGCAGTTTAACACGAGGCCAAGAGACCCAGTACTTC.

Regarding this clonotype: No DNA is shown, since the ends of the CDR3 on it are uncertain; the CDR3 is the one TCRdb lists. This chain uses TRBV21-1 with TRBJ2-7; TRBD2 is taken as the D call from the table, unchecked against the DNA. TRBV21-1 represents a pseudogene. The CDR3 sequence runs 16 residues, both termini included. Here the CDR3 reads CVSSKVGPGTTYEQYF.

The chain is built from TRBV6-5 and TRBJ1-2; D is uncertain. In germline, CDR1 is MNHEY, CDR2 SVGAGI. The germline V and J ends were trimmed by 0 bases and 5 bases, with 7 bases remaining between them. This CDR3 has 13 residues. The CDR3 DNA is TGTGCCAGCAGTTACTCCCGCTCATATGGCTACACCTTC. It encodes CASSYSRSYGYTF.

The chain employs TRBV29-1 and TRBJ2-7, with D possibly TRBD2 on 5 matching bases. This CDR3 region has 11 residues. V lost 4 bases and J lost 3, with 7 bases in between. Germline V lookup: CDR1 SQVTM, CDR2 ANQGSEA. The chain's CDR3 is CSVVASYEQYF. The DNA of the CDR3 is TGCAGCGTTGTAGCGAGCTACGAGCAGTACTTC.

In its sample, this clonotype was seen a few times. This chain joins TRBV11-2 and TRBJ1-2; tentative D call: TRBD1 (5 bases). Trimming left V 5 bases short and J 8 bases short, with 15 bases between. The CDR3 covers 13 residues. CDR1 SGHAT and CDR2 FQNNGV come from the germline V gene. CDR3 protein: CASSLGTARGYTF. CDR3 coding DNA: TGTGCCAGCAGCCTCGGGACGGCCCGCGGCTACACCTTC.